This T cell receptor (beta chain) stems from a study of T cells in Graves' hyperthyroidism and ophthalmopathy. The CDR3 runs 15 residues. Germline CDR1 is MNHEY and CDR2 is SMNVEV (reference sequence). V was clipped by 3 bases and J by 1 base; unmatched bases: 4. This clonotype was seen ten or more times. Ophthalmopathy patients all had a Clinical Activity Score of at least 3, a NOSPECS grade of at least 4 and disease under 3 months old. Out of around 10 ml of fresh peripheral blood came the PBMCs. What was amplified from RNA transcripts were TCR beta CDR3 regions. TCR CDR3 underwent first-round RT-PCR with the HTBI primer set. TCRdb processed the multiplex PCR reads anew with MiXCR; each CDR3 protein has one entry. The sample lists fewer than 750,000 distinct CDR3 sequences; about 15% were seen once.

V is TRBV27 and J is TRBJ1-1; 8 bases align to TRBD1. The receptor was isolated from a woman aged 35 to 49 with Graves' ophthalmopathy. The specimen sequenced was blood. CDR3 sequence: CASSFLGQANTEAFF. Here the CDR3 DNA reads TGTGCCAGCAGTTTCCTGGGACAGGCGAACACTGAAGCTTTCTTT.